What follows are 15 T cell receptor beta chains derived from one specimen sequenced in a study of CD8+CD57+ T cells in acquired aplastic anemia. According to the study, genomic DNA was the template for TCR beta VDJ and CDR3 profiling. Via MiXCR, TCRdb re-called the reads, giving one row per CDR3 protein. The sample records a few hundred thousand distinct CDR3 sequences, 55% to 60% being singletons. Material: sorted CD4+, CD8+, or CD8+CD57+ T cells (not recorded which) from PBMCs. All receptors come from a human donor with severe aplastic anemia or a healthy control (not recorded which).

The rearrangement uses TRBV5-1 and TRBJ2-3, with TRBD1 as a possible D gene (5 bases). The CDR3 totals 13 residues. Trimming shortened V by 5 bases and J by 2 bases, and 9 bases separated the two germline ends. Germline V gives CDR1 SGHRS, CDR2 YFSETQ. The CDR3 DNA follows: TGCGCCAGCAGTGACAGCATCACAGATACGCAGTATTTT. This translates into CASSDSITDTQYF.

The chain uses TRBV25-1 and TRBJ1-1, with D possibly matching TRBD1 (5 bases). The CDR3 runs to 12 residues. CDR1 MGHDK and CDR2 SYGVNS come from the germline V gene. V lost 8 bases to trimming and J lost 10 bases, with 17 bases between them. The CDR3 sequence: CASGNAGYGAFF. The DNA of the CDR3 is TGTGCCAGCGGAAACGCAGGGTATGGAGCTTTCTTT.

The chain couples TRBV2 to TRBJ2-2, with 8 bases fitting TRBD2. This CDR3 spans 14 amino acids. V lost 4 bases, J lost 7 bases, and 5 bases stayed unmatched. CDR1 is SNHLY and CDR2 is FYNNEI in the germline V gene. The CDR3 protein is CASSAAGVNGELFF. The CDR3 bases are TGTGCCAGCAGTGCAGCGGGAGTGAACGGGGAGCTGTTTTTT.

The chain joins TRBV7-2 to TRBJ2-7, with D maybe TRBD1 (6 bases). Between the trimmed V and J ends, which lost 3 bases and 3 bases, there was a span of 15 bases. The CDR3 spans 15 residues. The germline CDR1 and CDR2 sequences are SGHTA and FQGNSA. The CDR3 loop is CASSLATGPRYEQYF. In nucleotides, the CDR3 is TGTGCCAGCAGCTTGGCGACAGGTCCACGCTACGAGCAGTACTTC.

V and J are TRBV20-1 and TRBJ2-1; 9 nucleotides align to TRBD2. V lost 6 bases, J lost 5 bases, and 11 bases stayed unmatched. The CDR3 runs to 15 residues. From germline, CDR1 is DFQATT and CDR2 SNEGSKA (reference sequence). This CDR3 is CSALRRGGGDNEQFF. CDR3 in DNA: TGCAGTGCACTAAGGCGGGGGGGCGGGGACAATGAGCAGTTCTTC.

The CDR3 loop reads CAISNQGGGSYEQYF. CDR3 sequence (DNA): TGTGCCATCAGCAACCAGGGAGGGGGCTCCTACGAGCAGTACTTC. V is TRBV10-3 and J is TRBJ2-7; tentatively, D is TRBD2 (7 bases). This CDR3 contains 15 residues. Deletions cut 6 bases from V and 0 bases from J, with 15 bases between. Germline V gene lookup returns CDR1 ENHRY and CDR2 SYGVKD.

The chain links TRBV20-1 to TRBJ2-7; 8 nucleotides align to TRBD1. Per germline, CDR1 DFQATT and CDR2 SNEGSKA (reference sequence). V lost 5 bases to trimming and J lost 5 bases; unmatched junction nucleotides: 8. The CDR3 has 13 amino acids. The DNA for the CDR3 is TGCAGTGCTCTCGCAGGGGGCATCGACGAGCAGTACTTC. Protein: CSALAGGIDEQYF.

The J gene is TRBJ1-1, the V gene TRBV7-9; tentative D call: TRBD1 (5 bases). The V gene lost 4 bases and the J gene lost 0 bases, with 12 bases spanning the gap. CDR3 length equals 15 residues. CDR1 is SEHNR, CDR2 FQNEAQ, per germline (reference sequence). DNA of the CDR3: TGTGCCAGCAGCTCCCCAAGACAGATGAACACTGAAGCTTTCTTT. It translates to CASSSPRQMNTEAFF. The entire variable domain, with the rest obtained from reference TRBV7-9 and TRBJ1-1, is as follows: DTGVSQNPRHKITKRGQNVTFRCDPISEHNRLYWYRQTLGQGPEFLTYFQNEAQLEKSRLLSDRFSAERPKGSFSTLEIQRTEQGDSAMYLCASSSPRQMNTEAFFGQGTRLTVV.

V gene TRBV10-3 combines with J gene TRBJ2-2; 11 positions agree with TRBD2. The CDR3 contains 20 residues. V trimming: 7 bases; J trimming: 2 bases; junction bases outside the gene matches: 18. Looked up from germline, CDR1 is ENHRY and CDR2 is SYGVKD. The CDR3 region has the DNA TGTGCCATCACCAGCAGGGGTATCCTAGCGGGGGGAGATAACACCGGGGAGCTGTTTTTT. Translated, it gives CAITSRGILAGGDNTGELFF.

The CDR3 protein is CASSPSPTDGYTF. The CDR3 nucleotides are TGTGCCAGCAGCCCCAGCCCCACGGATGGCTACACCTTC. The chain employs TRBV9 and TRBJ1-2; the D is unclear. The length of the CDR3 is 13 residues. Trimming removed 4 bases from V and 6 bases from J, with 13 bases in between. Per germline, CDR1 SGDLS and CDR2 YYNGEE.

J is TRBJ2-7 and V is TRBV10-3; TRBD1 is a possible D gene (5 bases). V shed 10 bases and J shed 3 bases, with 16 bases lying between them. The length of the CDR3 is 13 residues. The V gene's germline CDR1 is ENHRY and CDR2 SYGVKD. The CDR3 region is CASRSSQGYEQYF. The DNA of the CDR3 is TGTGCCAGCAGGTCGTCCCAGGGCTACGAGCAGTACTTC.

In regard to this clonotype: The junction does not match germline at one end; this may be a read error. The J gene is TRBJ1-5, the V gene TRBV7-3; the match to TRBD1 covers 9 bases. Germline CDR1 and CDR2: SGHTA and FQGTGA. The CDR3 consists of 13 residues. The CDR3 sequence is CASGLDRGQPQHF. CDR3 in DNA: TGTGCCAGCGGCTTAGACAGGGGGCAGCCCCAGCATTTT.

The chain employs TRBV30 and TRBJ2-3, with TRBD2 matching over 7 bases. CDR1 is GTSNPN, CDR2 SVGIG, per germline (reference sequence). V lost 3 bases and J lost 8; bases outside the gene matches: 14. The CDR3 is 15 amino acids. The CDR3 sequence: CAWRGPGRGSSTQYF. The CDR3 coding sequence is TGTGCCTGGAGAGGTCCAGGGCGGGGGAGCAGTACGCAGTATTTT.

This clonotype was found many times. The chain has TRBV2 and TRBJ2-5, with D hard to call. Trimming took 7 bases from V and 4 from J, leaving 16 bases between them. Germline CDR1 and CDR2: SNHLY and FYNNEI. CDR3 length: 14 amino acids. The CDR3: CASKVQALGETQYF. In DNA form, the CDR3 reads TGTGCCAGCAAAGTCCAGGCCCTAGGAGAGACCCAGTACTTC.

The chain has TRBV11-2 and TRBJ2-3; 9 bases fit TRBD1. The germline CDR1 and CDR2 sequences are SGHAT and FQNNGV. The CDR3 runs to 16 residues. Trimming cost V 0 bases and J 8 bases; bases outside gene matches: 9. The CDR3 region has the DNA TGTGCCAGCAGCTTAGATGGAGTGGGACAGGGAGGTACGCAGTATTTT. It is translated as CASSLDGVGQGGTQYF.